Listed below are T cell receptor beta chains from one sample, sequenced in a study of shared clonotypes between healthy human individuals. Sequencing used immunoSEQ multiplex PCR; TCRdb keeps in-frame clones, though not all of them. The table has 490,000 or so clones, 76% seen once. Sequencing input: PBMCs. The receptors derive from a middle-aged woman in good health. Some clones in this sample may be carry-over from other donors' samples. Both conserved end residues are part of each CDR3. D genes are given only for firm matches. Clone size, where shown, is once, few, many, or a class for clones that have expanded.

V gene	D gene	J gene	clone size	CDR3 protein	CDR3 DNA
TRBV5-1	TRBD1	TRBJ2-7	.	CASSPGQAISYEQYF	TGCGCCAGCAGCCCGGGACAGGCGATCTCCTACGAGCAGTACTTC
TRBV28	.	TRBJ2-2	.	CATNHGGRAENTGELFF	TGTGCCACCAATCACGGGGGGCGGGCCGAGAACACCGGGGAGCTGTTTTTT
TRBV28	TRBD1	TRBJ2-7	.	CASSFRPDGTGDTYEQYF	TGTGCCAGCAGTTTTAGGCCCGACGGGACAGGGGATACCTACGAGCAGTACTTC
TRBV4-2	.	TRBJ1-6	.	CASSPQGKETPLHF	TGTGCCAGCAGCCCACAGGGTAAGGAAACACCCCTCCACTTT
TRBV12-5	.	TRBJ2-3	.	CASGLSRLTDTQYF	TGTGCTAGTGGTTTGAGCAGACTCACAGATACGCAGTATTTT
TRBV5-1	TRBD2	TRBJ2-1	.	CASSISGSSYNEQFF	TGCGCCAGCAGCATTAGCGGGAGTTCCTACAATGAGCAGTTCTTC
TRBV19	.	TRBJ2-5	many	CASSMGGRETQYF	TGTGCCAGTAGTATGGGGGGCAGGGAGACCCAGTACTTC
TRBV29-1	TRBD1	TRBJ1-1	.	CSVHRGGVNTEAFF	TGCAGCGTACACAGGGGGGGAGTGAACACTGAAGCTTTCTTT
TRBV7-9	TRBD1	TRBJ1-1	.	CASMFQGGTEAFF	TGTGCCAGCATGTTTCAGGGGGGCACTGAAGCTTTCTTT
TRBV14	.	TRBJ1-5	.	CASSQGNQPQHF	TGTGCCAGCAGCCAAGGAAATCAGCCCCAGCATTTT
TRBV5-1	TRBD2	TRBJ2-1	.	CASSLGAGGYNEQFF	TGCGCCAGCAGCTTGGGGGCGGGAGGGTACAATGAGCAGTTCTTC
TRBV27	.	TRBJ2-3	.	CASSLRNGLVGTDTQYF	TGTGCCAGCAGTTTAAGGAATGGACTGGTGGGCACAGATACGCAGTATTTT
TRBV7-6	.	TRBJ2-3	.	CASSLFLELYF	TGTGCCAGCAGCTTATTCCTAGAGTTGTATTTT
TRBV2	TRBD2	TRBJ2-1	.	CASSREGTSDEQFF	TGTGCCTCGAGTCGGGAGGGGACTAGCGATGAGCAGTTCTTC
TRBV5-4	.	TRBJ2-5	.	CASSLGPQGDGTQYF	TGTGCCAGCAGCTTGGGCCCCCAAGGGGACGGGACCCAGTACTTC
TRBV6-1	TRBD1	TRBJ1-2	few	CASSEAGTANYGYTF	TGTGCCAGCAGTGAAGCAGGGACAGCTAACTATGGCTACACCTTC
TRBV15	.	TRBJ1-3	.	CATSRDTMTGNTIYF	TGTGCCACCAGCAGAGATACCATGACTGGAAACACCATATATTTT
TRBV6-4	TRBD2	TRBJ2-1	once	CASSATAGGPYNEQFF	TGTGCCAGCAGTGCAACAGCGGGAGGGCCCTACAATGAGCAGTTCTTC
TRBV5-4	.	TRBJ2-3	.	CASHFGRERVADTQYF	TGTGCCAGCCACTTCGGCCGGGAGAGGGTTGCAGATACGCAGTATTTT
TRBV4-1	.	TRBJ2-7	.	CASSQDGRVDYEQYF	TGCGCCAGCAGCCAAGACGGCAGGGTGGATTACGAGCAGTACTTC
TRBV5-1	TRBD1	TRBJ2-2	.	CASSPWDRGFANTGELFF	TGCGCCAGCAGCCCGTGGGACAGGGGGTTCGCGAACACCGGGGAGCTGTTTTTT
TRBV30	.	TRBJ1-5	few	CAWSVGAGGNQPQHF	TGTGCCTGGAGTGTCGGGGCTGGGGGTAATCAGCCCCAGCATTTT
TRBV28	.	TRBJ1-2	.	CASSWGQGYGYTF	TGTGCCAGCAGTTGGGGGCAGGGCTATGGCTACACCTTC
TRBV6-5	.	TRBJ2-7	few	CASSSPGGFTYEQYF	TGTGCCAGCAGTTCCCCCGGCGGGTTCACCTACGAGCAGTACTTC
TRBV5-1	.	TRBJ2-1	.	CASRLTLGRASYNEQFF	TGCGCCAGCAGACTCACTCTGGGCCGGGCTTCCTACAATGAGCAGTTCTTC
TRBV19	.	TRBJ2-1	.	CASSMAYNEQFF	TGTGCCAGTAGTATGGCGTACAATGAGCAGTTCTTC
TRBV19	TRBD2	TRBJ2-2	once	CASSTTSGRLGTGELFF	TGTGCCAGTAGTACGACTAGCGGGAGGCTGGGCACCGGGGAGCTGTTTTTT
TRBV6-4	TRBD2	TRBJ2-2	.	CASSPVGSSGITGELFF	TGTGCCAGCAGCCCTGTTGGGTCTAGCGGGATAACCGGGGAGCTGTTTTTT
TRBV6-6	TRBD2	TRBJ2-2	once	CASNPARGGTGELFF	TGTGCCAGCAACCCCGCCCGGGGGGGGACCGGGGAGCTGTTTTTT
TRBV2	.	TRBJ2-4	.	CASSRTGAKNIQYF	TGTGCCAGCAGCCGTACGGGGGCCAAAAACATTCAGTACTTC
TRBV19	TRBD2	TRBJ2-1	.	CASSMAGGFYNEQFF	TGTGCCAGTAGTATGGCGGGAGGGTTTTACAATGAGCAGTTCTTC
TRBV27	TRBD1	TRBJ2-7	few	CASSPLRGQVDEQYF	TGTGCCAGCAGTCCCCTTAGGGGGCAAGTCGACGAGCAGTACTTC
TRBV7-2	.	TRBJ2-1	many	CASSRPQGEQFF	TGTGCCAGCAGCCGACCCCAGGGTGAGCAGTTCTTC
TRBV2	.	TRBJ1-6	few	CASKQEPGGNSPLHF	TGTGCCAGCAAACAAGAACCGGGGGGGAATTCACCCCTCCACTTT
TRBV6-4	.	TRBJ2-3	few	CASSETGTSDTQYF	TGTGCCAGCAGTGAAACCGGGACTTCAGATACGCAGTATTTT
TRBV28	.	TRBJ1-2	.	CASRGTGRGYTF	TGTGCCAGCAGGGGAACAGGGCGCGGCTACACCTTC
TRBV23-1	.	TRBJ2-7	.	CATTTVTRYEQYF	TGCGCCACTACGACAGTAACCCGCTACGAGCAGTACTTC
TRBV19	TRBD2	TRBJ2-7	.	CASSAWEGYEQYF	TGTGCCAGTAGTGCGTGGGAGGGCTACGAGCAGTACTTC
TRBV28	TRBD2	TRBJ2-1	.	CASSLTGTREDAEQFF	TGTGCCAGCAGTCTCACCGGGACTAGGGAAGATGCGGAGCAGTTCTTC
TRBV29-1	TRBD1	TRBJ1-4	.	CSATTGGNEKLFF	TGCAGCGCAACGACAGGGGGGAATGAAAAACTGTTTTTT
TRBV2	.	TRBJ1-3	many	CASRGAPGNTIYF	TGTGCCAGCAGAGGGGCTCCCGGAAACACCATATATTTT
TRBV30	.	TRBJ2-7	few	CAWSSGTAKGYEQYF	TGTGCCTGGAGTTCGGGGACTGCAAAGGGCTACGAGCAGTACTTC
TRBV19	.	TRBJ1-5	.	CASRVDRTSNQPQHF	TGTGCCAGTAGGGTCGACAGGACAAGCAATCAGCCCCAGCATTTT
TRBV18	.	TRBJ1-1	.	CASSPLAEAFF	TGTGCCAGCTCACCCCTCGCTGAAGCTTTCTTT
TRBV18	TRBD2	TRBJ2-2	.	CASSLGAGGAGTGELFF	TGTGCCAGCTCACTCGGAGCGGGAGGAGCGGGCACCGGGGAGCTGTTTTTT
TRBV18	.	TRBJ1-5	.	CASSPRPRGQPQHF	TGTGCCAGCTCACCACGGCCAAGGGGACAGCCCCAGCATTTT
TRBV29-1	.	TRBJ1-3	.	CSVGYSGNTIYF	TGCAGCGTTGGGTACTCTGGAAACACCATATATTTT
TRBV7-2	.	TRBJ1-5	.	CASSLRGNQPQHF	TGTGCCAGCAGCCTTCGGGGGAATCAGCCCCAGCATTTT
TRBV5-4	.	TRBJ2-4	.	CASSKDMGIQYF	TGTGCCAGCAGCAAGGACATGGGCATTCAGTACTTC
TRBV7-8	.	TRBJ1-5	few	CASRGAYSNQPQHF	TGTGCCAGCAGAGGGGCTTATAGCAATCAGCCCCAGCATTTT
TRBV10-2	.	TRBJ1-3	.	CASTPGPDLGNTIYF	TGCGCCAGCACTCCGGGGCCGGATCTTGGAAACACCATATATTTT
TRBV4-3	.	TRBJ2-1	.	CASSRIPYNEQFF	TGCGCCAGCAGCCGAATCCCCTACAATGAGCAGTTCTTC
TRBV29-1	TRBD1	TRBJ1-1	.	CSVVTGGSTEAFF	TGCAGCGTAGTTACAGGGGGGAGTACTGAAGCTTTCTTT
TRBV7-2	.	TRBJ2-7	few	CASSLAGATYEQYF	TGTGCCAGCAGCTTAGCGGGAGCGACCTACGAGCAGTACTTC
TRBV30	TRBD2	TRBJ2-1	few	CAWGGGLAGGASYNEQFF	TGTGCCTGGGGTGGGGGACTAGCGGGAGGGGCCTCCTACAATGAGCAGTTCTTC